This TCR beta chain originates from a study of STAT5B mutations in CD4+ large granular lymphocyte leukemia (dated by TCRdb to the early 2020s). General notes on the study: Among the healthy controls, the CDR3 'QG' motif was associated with a particular HLA allele. The study compared the TCRbeta repertoires of patients with CD4+ T-cell large granular lymphocyte leukemia against those of healthy blood donors. The purity of purified fractions was confirmed by flow cytometry on FACSCanto II or FACSVerse to exceed 95% among lymphocytes. General study outcomes and caveats: The data were not HLA-matched, and the relatively small sample size could explain the higher clonality seen in CD4+ compared with CD8+ T-LGLL. TRBV06-family usage was enriched among the top patient clones (8/27) compared with healthy controls (2/35). CD4-sorted patient repertoires appeared more clonal than healthy CD4+ repertoires, and this difference persisted after removing the putative leukemic clones. Each patient's main leukemic clonotypes were private, but approximately 23% of these clonotypes showed up at low frequency in the non-leukemic repertoires of other patients.

Healthy controls were roughly 37 blood donors whose buffy coats came from the Finnish Red Cross blood service. All TCR-sequenced material derived from peripheral blood: patient blood samples and healthy donor buffy coats. Ficoll-Hypaque gradient centrifugation was used to isolate peripheral blood mononuclear cells. CD4+ cells were magnetically purified from the buffy coats of healthy controls. Genomic DNA was extracted with the Gentra Puregene Cell and Tissue kit and quantified on a Qubit 2.0 fluorometer. CDR1 and CDR2 are drawn from the germline V gene: SGHRS, YFSETQ. Relative to germline, V is 2 bases shorter and J is 10 bases shorter, with 24 bases between their ends. The CDR3 spans 16 residues, from the cysteine through the phenylalanine. The CDR3 DNA has 48 bases and is translated from base 1. The immunoSEQ assay at survey resolution was applied to genomic DNA for sequencing of TCRbeta rearrangements. The source study handled its data this way. In the TCR sequencing data, the smallest productive clonotype frequency that could be detected was 2.59 x 10-5. Analyses included only productive TCRbeta rearrangements, meaning complete and in-frame sequences. Sample clonality was computed as Simpson clonality in the immunoSEQ Analyzer version 3.0. Clones were binned by frequency as very rare, small, medium, large (1-20%) or hyperexpanded (>20%). Generation probabilities were estimated with OLGA 1.2.3, V-gene circos plots were made with VDJtools, specificities were searched in VDJdb, and CDR3 motifs were identified with GLIPH. TCRdb's version of the immuneACCESS table is confined to in-frame rearrangements and falls short of the full clone set. An unresolved V gene accounts for under half of the shortfall where checked; the remainder is of unknown origin. D and trimming come from the DNA, and the V and J calls and clone size come from that table. Counted in this sample were 40,000 to 55,000 clones; roughly four fifths of them appeared once. The ten largest clones take up 0.35% of the sample.

In the case of this clone: This clone's antigen is unknown. One base away there is no much larger clone; base qualities are not given.

This receptor was taken from a human donor in good health. The sequencing sample was made of CD4+ T cells from blood buffy coats. The rearranged segments are TRBV5-1 and TRBJ1-1; 5 matching bases give a weak D call of TRBD1. The DNA sequence is given as TGCGCCAGCAGCTTCTCCGCCTTCGGGAGGGGTTGGGGAGCTTTCTTT. Its protein reads: CASSFSAFGRGWGAFF.